This T cell receptor (beta chain) is drawn from a study of patients and donors after allogeneic stem cell transplantation. V lost 6 bases, J lost 4 bases, and 9 bases stayed unmatched. Germline V gives CDR1 DFQATT, CDR2 SNEGSKA (reference sequence). The CDR3 has 13 amino acids. TCRdb re-analysed the RT-PCR reads in MiXCR, keeping a single row per CDR3 protein. Of roughly 880,000 distinct CDR3 sequences in the sample, roughly 18% were seen once. The chain carries TRBV20-1 and TRBJ2-7, with 7 positions matching TRBD2. The sample comprised blood, either unsorted or a sorted T cell fraction (not recorded which). The TCR comes from a human donor who was either an allogeneic HSCT recipient or a stem cell or donor lymphocyte infusion donor (not recorded which). It is not recorded whose cells these are; they may come from a transplant donor. CDR3 sequence reads: CSAYGSSGYEQYF. CDR3 nucleotides: TGCAGTGCCTACGGGTCTAGCGGTTACGAGCAGTACTTC.